This T cell receptor (beta chain) was retrieved from a study of early T cells in non-severe SARS-CoV-2 infection. Concerning this clonotype: Its specificity is not known.

Attachment of unique molecular identifiers to individual cDNA molecules was performed. TCRdb processed the 5' RACE reads anew with MiXCR; each CDR3 protein has one entry. Among more than 85,000 distinct CDR3 sequences, over 15% were seen once, and the ten largest hold around 1.3%. CDR3 length: 18 amino acids. Germline loops: CDR1 SGHDT, CDR2 YYEEEE. The ends were cut back, 3 bases at V and 4 bases at J, with 20 bases in the middle. Study results and limitations: Lookups in VDJdb leaned toward anti-spike CD8 responses and missed private and CD4 specificities.

The sequenced sample was whole blood. This chain uses TRBV5-6 with TRBJ2-6; no firm D call. This sequence originates from an adult who was a healthcare worker with PCR-confirmed SARS-CoV-2 infection or an uninfected control (not recorded which). The chain's CDR3 is CASSSLTVQVTGANVLTF. CDR3 DNA sequence: TGTGCCAGCAGCTCCCTCACCGTTCAGGTTACCGGGGCCAACGTCCTGACTTTC.